This T cell receptor (beta chain) was captured in a study of CD8 T cells in ankylosing spondylitis. MiXCR was run by TCRdb on the 5' RACE reads, yielding one entry per CDR3 protein. The repertoire holds some 300,000 distinct CDR3 sequences, with more than 20% as singletons. V was pared by 1 base and J by 6 bases, with 12 bases between. The germline CDR1 and CDR2 sequences are LGHNA and YSLEER. The CDR3 extends over 14 amino acids. This clonotype was seen a few times. The sequencing input was blood, either unsorted or a sorted T cell fraction (not recorded which). The sequence was obtained from a female donor with ankylosing spondylitis or in good health (not recorded which). The chain couples TRBV4-3 to TRBJ1-2, with D unclear. CDR3 bases: TGCGCCAGCAGCCAAGGGTTAGGTTCCGATGGCTACACCTTC. Translated, it gives CASSQGLGSDGYTF.